This TCR beta chain was sequenced in a study of blood T cell repertoires in COVID-19. Study background: Donors in the United States, Italy and Spain gave samples during acute or convalescent COVID-19.

Trimming removed 3 bases from V and 1 base from J; junction bases left unmatched: 6. CDR1 is SGHRS, CDR2 YFSETQ, per germline. The CDR3 extends over 16 amino acids. Profiling relied on immunoSEQ multiplex PCR, and the TCRdb table lists in-frame clones only, not all of them. The profile shows tens of thousands of clones, 91% of them singletons. J is TRBJ2-7 and V is TRBV5-1; the match to TRBD1 covers 11 bases. This clonotype originated in a human donor in a cohort sampled during active COVID-19. The sequencing input was peripheral blood. CDR3 in amino acids: CASSSPGQGVSYEQYF. In DNA form, the CDR3 reads TGCGCCAGCAGCTCACCGGGACAGGGGGTTTCCTACGAGCAGTACTTC.